The 11 T cell receptor beta chains given below trace back to one sample, sequenced in a study of cytomegalovirus exposure and HLA in healthy donors. Both 60 Vbeta primers and 13 Jbeta primers went into the PCR. Sequencing used immunoSEQ multiplex PCR; TCRdb keeps in-frame clones, though not all of them. The sample shows 170,000 or so clones, roughly 90% of them seen only once. Sequences were obtained from PBMCs. Receptors were obtained from a woman under 30 in good health and CMV-seronegative.

The J gene is TRBJ2-3, the V gene TRBV9; D is unresolved. Trimming shortened V by 0 bases and J by 6 bases, and 11 bases separated the two germline ends. The germline V gene has CDR1 SGDLS and CDR2 YYNGEE. The length of the CDR3 is 14 residues. The CDR3 loop reads CASSVAVAQDTQYF. For the CDR3, the DNA is TGTGCCAGCAGCGTAGCGGTGGCACAGGATACGCAGTATTTT.

The chain is built from TRBV7-6 and TRBJ2-7; possible D gene TRBD2, 5 bases. V was pared by 2 bases and J by 3 bases, with 5 bases between. Germline lookup yields CDR1 SGHVS and CDR2 FNYEAQ. The CDR3 length is 12 residues. The CDR3 is CASSLSGYEQYF. In nucleotides, the CDR3 is TGTGCCAGCAGCTTAAGCGGCTACGAGCAGTACTTC. Using reference TRBV7-6 and TRBJ2-7 for the parts outside the CDR3, the full variable domain is GAGVSQSPRYKVTKRGQDVALRCDPISGHVSLYWYRQALGQGPEFLTYFNYEAQQDKSGLPNDRFSAERPEGSISTLTIQRTEQRDSAMYRCASSLSGYEQYFGPGTRLTVT.

The chain links TRBV5-4 to TRBJ1-1; D not resolved. Per the germline V gene, CDR1 is SGHNT and CDR2 is YYREEE (reference sequence). V lost 0 bases and J 8 bases, leaving 8 bases between the germline ends. The CDR3 loop spans 12 amino acids. The DNA of the CDR3 is TGTGCCAGCAGCTTGGCAGGATTCGAAGCTTTCTTT. Its translation: CASSLAGFEAFF.

The rearrangement links TRBV10-3 to TRBJ2-7; D is perhaps TRBD2 (5 bases). The CDR3 loop spans 15 amino acids. V was shortened by 3 bases and J by 3 bases, with 15 bases between the two germline ends. Per the germline V gene, CDR1 is ENHRY and CDR2 is SYGVKD. The CDR3 nucleotides read TGTGCCATCAGTGATGCGGAGGCCCCCTTCTACGAGCAGTACTTC. Amino acids: CAISDAEAPFYEQYF.

The V and J genes are TRBV6-5 and TRBJ1-2; 9 nucleotides line up with TRBD1. V trimming: 5 bases; J trimming: 8 bases; junction bases outside the gene matches: 9. The germline V gene has CDR1 MNHEY and CDR2 SVGAGI. The CDR3 covers 14 residues. The CDR3 here is CASSNPGQGKGYTF. CDR3 DNA sequence: TGTGCCAGCAGTAACCCGGGACAGGGTAAAGGCTACACCTTC.

The V gene is TRBV7-9, the J gene TRBJ1-4; D call uncertain. The CDR3 is made up of 18 amino acids. Per germline, CDR1 SEHNR and CDR2 FQNEAQ (reference sequence). V shed 5 bases and J shed 5 bases, with 24 bases lying between them. CDR3 in amino acids: CASSPYTGEQRLNEKLFF. In nucleotides, the CDR3 is TGTGCCAGCAGCCCTTACACCGGGGAGCAGCGATTAAATGAAAAACTGTTTTTT.

This clone was detected once. The V call is TRBV19, the J call TRBJ2-1, with D perhaps matching TRBD1 (5 bases). The CDR3 totals 13 residues. V was clipped by 6 bases and J by 1 base, with 7 bases between them. CDR1 is LNHDA and CDR2 is SQIVND in the germline V gene (reference sequence). The CDR3 protein is CASSAGSYNEQFF. The CDR3 region has the DNA TGTGCCAGTAGCGCAGGGTCCTACAATGAGCAGTTCTTC.

The chain links TRBV28 to TRBJ2-2, with D maybe TRBD2 (6 bases). The CDR3 totals 15 residues. Germline lookup yields CDR1 MDHEN and CDR2 SYDVKM. The germline V and J ends were trimmed by 6 bases and 7 bases, with 18 bases remaining between them. CDR3 sequence reads: CASRGSGDGGGELFF. The CDR3 DNA sequence: TGTGCCAGCAGGGGATCGGGGGATGGCGGCGGGGAGCTGTTTTTT.

The gene calls are TRBV5-1 and TRBJ2-2; a weak D match, TRBD1 (6 bases). The CDR3 covers 15 residues. Looked up from germline, CDR1 is SGHRS and CDR2 is YFSETQ. V shed 6 bases and J shed 1 base, with 13 bases lying between them. Here the CDR3 DNA reads TGCGCCAGCACCCCGGACAGCTTGAACACCGGGGAGCTGTTTTTT. Amino acids: CASTPDSLNTGELFF.

This clone was detected only once. The V and J genes are TRBV5-1 and TRBJ1-5; possible D gene TRBD1, 6 bases. Trimming shortened V by 0 bases and J by 9 bases, and 10 bases separated the two germline ends. Germline V lookup: CDR1 SGHRS, CDR2 YFSETQ. The CDR3 length is 13 residues. CDR3 coding DNA: TGCGCCAGCAGCTTGGAGACAGGAGTGCCCCAGCATTTT. Protein sequence: CASSLETGVPQHF. Based on the CDR3 plus reference TRBV5-1 and TRBJ1-5, the full variable domain is KAGVTQTPRYLIKTRGQQVTLSCSPISGHRSVSWYQQTPGQGLQFLFEYFSETQRNKGNFPGRFSGRQFSNSRSEMNVSTLELGDSALYLCASSLETGVPQHFGDGTRLSIL.

Of note for this clone: At one end, the junction sequence differs from germline, possibly due to a read error. CDR3 bases: TGTGCCAGCATACCCCCCCCGGGACAGATTTATTTT. It translates to CASIPPPGQIYF. This chain joins TRBV6-1 and TRBJ1-1, with 7 bases aligning to TRBD1. The germline V gene has CDR1 MNHNS and CDR2 SASEGT. This CDR3 spans 12 amino acids.